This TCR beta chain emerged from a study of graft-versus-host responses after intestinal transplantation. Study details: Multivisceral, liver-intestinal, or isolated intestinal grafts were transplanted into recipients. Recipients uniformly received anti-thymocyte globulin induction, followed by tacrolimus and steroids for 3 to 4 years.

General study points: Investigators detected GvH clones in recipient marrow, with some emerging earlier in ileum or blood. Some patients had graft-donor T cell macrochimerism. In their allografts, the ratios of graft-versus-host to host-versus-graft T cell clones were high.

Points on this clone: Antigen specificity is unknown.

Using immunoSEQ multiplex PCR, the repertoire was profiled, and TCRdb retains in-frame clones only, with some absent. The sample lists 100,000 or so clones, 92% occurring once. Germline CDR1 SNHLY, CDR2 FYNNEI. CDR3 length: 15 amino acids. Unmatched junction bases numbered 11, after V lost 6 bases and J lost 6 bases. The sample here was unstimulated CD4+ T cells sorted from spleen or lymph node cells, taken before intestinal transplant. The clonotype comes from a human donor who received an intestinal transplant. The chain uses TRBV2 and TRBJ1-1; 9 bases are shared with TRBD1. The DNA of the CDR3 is TGTGCCAGCAGGGTTGGAGAACAGGGGGCGGCTGAAGCTTTCTTT. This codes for CASRVGEQGAAEAFF.